The clone carrying this TCR beta chain has ten or more counts. Its antigen is not identified. The data stem from a study of molecular identifiers for immune sequencing clone quantification. Regarding the study as a whole: Clones that exceeded 20 RNA copies held over 99% of effector molecules, yet under 1% in naive cells. Jurkat TCR RNA from one cell was spiked into approximately 930,000 naive cells, and it was reportedly detectable there. A shared barcode on identical TCR molecules could lead to underestimated sizes for highly expanded clones.

The CDR3 totals 13 residues. The germline V and J ends were trimmed by 3 bases and 5 bases, with 10 bases remaining between them. In germline, CDR1 is SEHNR, CDR2 FQNEAQ (reference sequence). TCRdb re-called the PCR reads through MiXCR, storing one row per CDR3 protein. The repertoire consists of approximately 550,000 distinct CDR3 sequences, with about a quarter occurring once and the leading ten covering approximately 0.8%. Libraries for naive CD8 T cells, which were made from approximately 20,000 to 1,000,000 sorted cells, drew on 10%, 30% or 50% of the RNA. This chain joins TRBV7-9 and TRBJ2-5; no firm D call. The source is a human donor in good health. Some libraries in this study had Jurkat cell RNA spiked in. Sequencing was performed on naive CD8+ T cells from blood, with Jurkat cell RNA spiked in. The subset denotes: FACS-sorted CD8+CD4-CCR7+CD45RA+ naive T cells. CDR3 in amino acids: CASSFFQEETQYF. For the CDR3, the DNA is TGTGCCAGCAGCTTCTTCCAGGAGGAGACCCAGTACTTC.